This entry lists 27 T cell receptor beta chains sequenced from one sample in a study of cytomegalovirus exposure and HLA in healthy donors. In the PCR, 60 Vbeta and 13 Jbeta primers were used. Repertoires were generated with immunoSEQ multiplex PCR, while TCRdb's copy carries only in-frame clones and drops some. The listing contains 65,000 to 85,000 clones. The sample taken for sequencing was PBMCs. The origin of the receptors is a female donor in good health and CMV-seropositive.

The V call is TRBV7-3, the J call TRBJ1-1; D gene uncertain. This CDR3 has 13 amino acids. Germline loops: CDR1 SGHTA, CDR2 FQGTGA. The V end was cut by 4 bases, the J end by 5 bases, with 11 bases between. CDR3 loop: CASSSQTLTEAFF. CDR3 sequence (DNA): TGTGCCAGCAGCTCCCAGACTCTGACTGAAGCTTTCTTT.

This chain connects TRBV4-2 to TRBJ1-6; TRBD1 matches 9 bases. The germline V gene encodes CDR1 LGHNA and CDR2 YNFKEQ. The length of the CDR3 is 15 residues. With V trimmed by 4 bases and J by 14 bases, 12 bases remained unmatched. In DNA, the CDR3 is TGTGCCAGCAGCCCTCCCGGGACAGGGCTCAGCACCCTCCACTTT. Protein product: CASSPPGTGLSTLHF.

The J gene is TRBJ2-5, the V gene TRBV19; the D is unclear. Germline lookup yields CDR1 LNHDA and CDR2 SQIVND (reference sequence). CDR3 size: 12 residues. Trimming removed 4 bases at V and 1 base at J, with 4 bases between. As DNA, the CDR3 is TGTGCCAGTAGTACCCTCCAAGAGACCCAGTACTTC. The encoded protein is CASSTLQETQYF.

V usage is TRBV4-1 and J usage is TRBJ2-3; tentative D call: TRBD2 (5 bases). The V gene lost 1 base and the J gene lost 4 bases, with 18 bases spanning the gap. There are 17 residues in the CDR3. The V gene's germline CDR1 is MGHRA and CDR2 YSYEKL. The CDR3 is CASSQGGVGELADTQYF. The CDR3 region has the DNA TGCGCCAGCAGCCAAGGGGGAGTGGGAGAGTTGGCAGATACGCAGTATTTT.

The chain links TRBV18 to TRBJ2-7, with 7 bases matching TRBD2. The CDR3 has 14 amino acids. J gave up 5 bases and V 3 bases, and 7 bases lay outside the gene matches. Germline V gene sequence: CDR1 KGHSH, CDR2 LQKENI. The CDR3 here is CASSPPTSFDEQYF. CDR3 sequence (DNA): TGTGCCAGCTCACCCCCGACTAGCTTCGACGAGCAGTACTTC.

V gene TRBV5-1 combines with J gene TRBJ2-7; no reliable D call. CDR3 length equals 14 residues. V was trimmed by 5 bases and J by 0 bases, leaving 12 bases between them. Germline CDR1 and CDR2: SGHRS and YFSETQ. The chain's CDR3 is CASRITESSYEQYF. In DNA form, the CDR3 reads TGCGCCAGCAGGATAACAGAGAGCTCCTACGAGCAGTACTTC.

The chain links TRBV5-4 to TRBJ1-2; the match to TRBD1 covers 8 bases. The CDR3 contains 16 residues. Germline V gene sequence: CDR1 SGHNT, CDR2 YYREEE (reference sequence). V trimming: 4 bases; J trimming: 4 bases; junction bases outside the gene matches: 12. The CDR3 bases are TGTGCCAGCAGCAATCGTCCGGGACAGGATGTCTATGGCTACACCTTC. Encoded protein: CASSNRPGQDVYGYTF.

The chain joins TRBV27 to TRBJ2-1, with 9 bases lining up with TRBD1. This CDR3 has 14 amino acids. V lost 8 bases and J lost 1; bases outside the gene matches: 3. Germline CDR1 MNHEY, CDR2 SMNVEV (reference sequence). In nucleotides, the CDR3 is TGTGCCAGCGCCGGGACAGGGTCCTACAATGAGCAGTTCTTC. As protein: CASAGTGSYNEQFF.

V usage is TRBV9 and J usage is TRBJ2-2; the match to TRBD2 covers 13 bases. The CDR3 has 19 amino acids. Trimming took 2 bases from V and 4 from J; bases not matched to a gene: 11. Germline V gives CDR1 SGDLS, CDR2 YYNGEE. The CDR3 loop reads CASSVSLPGTSGTTGELFF. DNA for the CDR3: TGTGCCAGCAGCGTTTCCCTACCGGGGACTAGCGGGACCACCGGGGAGCTGTTTTTT. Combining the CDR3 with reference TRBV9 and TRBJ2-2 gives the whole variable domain DSGVTQTPKHLITATGQRVTLRCSPRSGDLSVYWYQQSLDQGLQFLIQYYNGEERAKGNILERFSAQQFPDLHSELNLSSLELGDSALYFCASSVSLPGTSGTTGELFFGEGSRLTVL.

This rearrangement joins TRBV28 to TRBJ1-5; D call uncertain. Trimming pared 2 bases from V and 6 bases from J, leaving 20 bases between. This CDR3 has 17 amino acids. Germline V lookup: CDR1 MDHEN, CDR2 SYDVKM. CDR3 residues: CASSLPRAGTVGQPQHF. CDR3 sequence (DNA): TGTGCCAGCAGTTTACCTCGGGCGGGCACGGTGGGTCAGCCCCAGCATTTT.

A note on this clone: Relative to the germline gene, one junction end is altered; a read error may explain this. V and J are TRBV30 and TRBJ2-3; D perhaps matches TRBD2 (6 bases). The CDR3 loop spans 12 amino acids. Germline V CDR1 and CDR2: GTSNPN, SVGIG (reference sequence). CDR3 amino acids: CAWSVVGPEEGF. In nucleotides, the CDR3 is TGTGCCTGGAGTGTAGTAGGTCCCGAGGAGGGTTTT.

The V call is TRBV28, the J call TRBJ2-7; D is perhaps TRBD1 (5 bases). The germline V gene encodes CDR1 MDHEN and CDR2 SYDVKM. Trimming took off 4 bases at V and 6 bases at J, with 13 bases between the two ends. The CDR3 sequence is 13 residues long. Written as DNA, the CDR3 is TGTGCCAGCAGTTGGCAGGGCCTAGGCGAGCAGTACTTC. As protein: CASSWQGLGEQYF.

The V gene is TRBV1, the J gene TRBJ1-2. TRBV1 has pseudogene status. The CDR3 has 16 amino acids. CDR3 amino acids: CTSSQRGGGSNYGYTF. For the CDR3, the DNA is TGCACCAGCAGCCAGCGTGGGGGGGGATCGAACTATGGCTACACCTTC.

CDR3 sequence reads: CASRIAGADEQYF. The CDR3 nucleotides read TGTGCCAGCAGGATAGCAGGGGCCGACGAGCAGTACTTC. The chain is built from TRBV7-9 and TRBJ2-7, with D possibly matching TRBD1 (6 bases). V lost 6 bases and J lost 5, with 14 bases in between. There are 13 residues in the CDR3. Per the germline V gene, CDR1 is SEHNR and CDR2 is FQNEAQ (reference sequence).

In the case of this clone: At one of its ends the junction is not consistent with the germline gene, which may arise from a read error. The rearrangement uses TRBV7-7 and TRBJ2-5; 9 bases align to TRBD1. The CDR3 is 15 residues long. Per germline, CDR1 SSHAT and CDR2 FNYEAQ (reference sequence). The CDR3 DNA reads TGTGCTAGCAGCCCGGGACAGGGACTCGGAGAGACCCAGTACTTC. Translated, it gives CASSPGQGLGETQYF.

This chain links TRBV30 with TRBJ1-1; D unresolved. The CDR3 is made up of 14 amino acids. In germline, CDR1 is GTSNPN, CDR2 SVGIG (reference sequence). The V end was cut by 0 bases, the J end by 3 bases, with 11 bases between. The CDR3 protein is CAWSVALSYTEAFF. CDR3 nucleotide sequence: TGTGCCTGGAGTGTAGCATTGAGCTACACTGAAGCTTTCTTT.

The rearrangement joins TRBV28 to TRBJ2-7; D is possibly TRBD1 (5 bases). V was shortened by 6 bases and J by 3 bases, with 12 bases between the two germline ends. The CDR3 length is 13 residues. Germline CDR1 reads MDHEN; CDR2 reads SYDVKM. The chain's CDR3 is CASSPGPDYEQYF. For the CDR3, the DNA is TGTGCCAGCAGCCCAGGGCCAGACTACGAGCAGTACTTC.

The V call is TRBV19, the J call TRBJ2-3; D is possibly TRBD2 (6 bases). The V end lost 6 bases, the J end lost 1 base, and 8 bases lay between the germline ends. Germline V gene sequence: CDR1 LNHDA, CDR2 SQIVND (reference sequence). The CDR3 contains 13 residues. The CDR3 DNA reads TGTGCCAGTAGATGGGGGGGCACAGATACGCAGTATTTT. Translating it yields CASRWGGTDTQYF.

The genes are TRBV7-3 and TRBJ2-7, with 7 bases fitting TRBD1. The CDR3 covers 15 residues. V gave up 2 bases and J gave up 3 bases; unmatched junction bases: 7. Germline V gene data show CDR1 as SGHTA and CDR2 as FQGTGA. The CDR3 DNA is TGTGCCAGCAGCTTACGAGGGGGCGAGGGCTACGAGCAGTACTTC. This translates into CASSLRGGEGYEQYF.

In DNA, the CDR3 is TGTGCCTGGGGATCAGGGGGCAGGGACGCCGGGGAGCTGTTTTTT. Residues: CAWGSGGRDAGELFF. This rearrangement joins TRBV30 to TRBJ2-2; 8 bases are shared with TRBD1. Losses at the gene ends were 5 bases for V and 6 bases for J; bases not matched to a gene: 11. The CDR3 runs 15 residues. In germline, CDR1 is GTSNPN, CDR2 SVGIG (reference sequence).

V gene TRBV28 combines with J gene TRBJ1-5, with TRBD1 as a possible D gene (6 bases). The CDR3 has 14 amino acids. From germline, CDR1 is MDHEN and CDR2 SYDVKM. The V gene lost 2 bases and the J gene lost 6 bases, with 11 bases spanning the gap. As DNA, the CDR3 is TGTGCCAGCAGTTTAGGGGGAGGGGGTCAGCCCCAGCATTTT. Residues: CASSLGGGGQPQHF.

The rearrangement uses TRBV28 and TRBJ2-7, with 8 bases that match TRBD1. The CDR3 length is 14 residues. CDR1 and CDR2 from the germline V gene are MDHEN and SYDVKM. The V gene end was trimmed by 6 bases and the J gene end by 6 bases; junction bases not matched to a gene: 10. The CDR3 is CASSPNWTGTEQYF. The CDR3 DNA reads TGTGCCAGCAGCCCCAATTGGACAGGGACCGAGCAGTACTTC. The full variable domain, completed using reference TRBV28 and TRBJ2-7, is DVKVTQSSRYLVKRTGEKVFLECVQDMDHENMFWYRQDPGLGLRLIYFSYDVKMKEKGDIPEGYSVSREKKERFSLILESASTNQTSMYLCASSPNWTGTEQYFGPGTRLTVT.

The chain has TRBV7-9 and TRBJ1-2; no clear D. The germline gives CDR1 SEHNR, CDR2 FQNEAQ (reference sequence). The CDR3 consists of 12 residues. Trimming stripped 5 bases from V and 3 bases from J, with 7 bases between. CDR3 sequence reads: CASSPRDYGYTF. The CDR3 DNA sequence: TGTGCCAGCAGCCCGAGAGACTATGGCTACACCTTC.

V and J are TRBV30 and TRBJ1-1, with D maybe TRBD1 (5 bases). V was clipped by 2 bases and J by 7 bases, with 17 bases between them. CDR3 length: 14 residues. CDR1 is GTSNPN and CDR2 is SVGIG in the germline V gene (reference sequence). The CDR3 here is CAWSRRGGRGEAFF. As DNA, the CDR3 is TGTGCCTGGAGTCGGAGGGGCGGAAGAGGTGAAGCTTTCTTT.

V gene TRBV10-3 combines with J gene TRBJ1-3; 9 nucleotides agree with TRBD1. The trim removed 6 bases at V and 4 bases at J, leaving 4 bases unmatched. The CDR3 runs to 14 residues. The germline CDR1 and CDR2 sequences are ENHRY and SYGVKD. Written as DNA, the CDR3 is TGTGCCATCAGCACAGGGGGCCAAGGAAACACCATATATTTT. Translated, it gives CAISTGGQGNTIYF.

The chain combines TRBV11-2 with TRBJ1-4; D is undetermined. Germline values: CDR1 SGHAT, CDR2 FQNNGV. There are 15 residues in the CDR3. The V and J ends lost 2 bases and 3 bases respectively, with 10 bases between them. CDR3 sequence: CASSLNRDSNEKLFF. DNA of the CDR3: TGTGCCAGCAGCTTAAACCGAGACTCTAATGAAAAACTGTTTTTT.

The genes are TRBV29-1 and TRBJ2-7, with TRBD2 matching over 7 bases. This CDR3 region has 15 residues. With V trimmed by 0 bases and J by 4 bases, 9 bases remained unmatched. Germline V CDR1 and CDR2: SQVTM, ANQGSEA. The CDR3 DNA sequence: TGCAGCGTTGAAGATCGGGCGGGAGAGAGGTACGAGCAGTACTTC. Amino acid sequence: CSVEDRAGERYEQYF.